This T cell receptor beta chain was obtained from a study of vaccination and CD4 T cells after COVID-19. At the level of the study: The cells in question were stimulated using overlapping spike peptides derived from SARS-CoV-2, HCoV-NL63, HCoV-OC43 and HCoV-229E.

The Oncomine TCR Beta short-read assay was what sequenced the DNA obtained from cultured CD4+ T cells. TCRdb independently ran MiXCR on the PCR reads; one entry per CDR3 protein. The sample holds approximately 17,000 distinct CDR3 sequences, roughly 60% seen once. Trimming took 4 bases from V and 14 from J; bases not matched to a gene: 9. The germline V gene encodes CDR1 SNHLY and CDR2 FYNNEI. The CDR3 is 12 residues long. Sample treatment: roughly 11-day PBMC culture with coronavirus spike peptide pools or control peptides (ViraFEST assay). Researchers reported culturing approximately 2 million PBMCs per well with 8 to 10 IU/ml IL-2 and roughly 9.8 ug/ml peptide pools. With about 10 days of culture completed, CD4+ T cells were isolated by negative selection. Worth noting for this clonotype: Its antigen is unidentified.

Sequencing used CD4+ T cells from blood, cultured in vitro. The chain employs TRBV2 and TRBJ1-2; 8 bases fit TRBD1. This clonotype originated in a human donor who had recovered from COVID-19. CDR3 residues: CASSVRDRLSTF. CDR3 bases: TGTGCCAGCAGTGTGAGGGACAGGCTATCGACCTTC. Full variable domain (rest looked up from reference TRBV2 and TRBJ1-2): EPEVTQTPSHQVTQMGQEVILRCVPISNHLYFYWYRQILGQKVEFLVSFYNNEISEKSEIFDDQFSVERPDGSNFTLKIRSTKLEDSAMYFCASSVRDRLSTFGSGTRLTVV.